These T cell receptor beta chains were read from a single sample in a study of T cells in localized non-small cell lung cancer. Sequenced by immunoSEQ multiplex PCR; TCRdb stores in-frame clones only, minus some. The table has about 17,000 clones, around 83% seen once. Specimen: peripheral blood, collected before any cancer treatment. Receptors were obtained from a male donor at least 60 years old with stage III lung adenocarcinoma. Each CDR3 is given with its conserved first and last residue. Each record gives: clone size, D gene, V gene, J gene, CDR3 protein, CDR3 DNA. D genes are given only for firm matches. The size of a clone is reported for some rows only, either as once, few or many, or as a class for expanded clones.

size: -
D: -
V: TRBV5-8
J: TRBJ1-3
CDR3: CASSRYSGNTIYF
DNA: TGTGCCAGCAGCCGATACTCTGGAAACACCATATATTTT

size: -
D: -
V: TRBV7-9
J: TRBJ2-1
CDR3: CASSLASVSSSYNEQFF
DNA: TGTGCCAGCAGCTTAGCGTCGGTCTCCAGCTCCTACAATGAGCAGTTCTTC

size: -
D: TRBD1
V: TRBV5-1
J: TRBJ1-1
CDR3: CASSFSGTRNRGTEAFF
DNA: TGCGCCAGCAGCTTCTCCGGGACCCGAAACAGGGGGACTGAAGCTTTCTTT

size: -
D: TRBD2
V: TRBV15
J: TRBJ2-7
CDR3: CATSRDRRVSLAGPSNYEQYF
DNA: TGTGCCACCAGCAGAGATCGGAGAGTCTCACTAGCGGGTCCATCGAACTACGAGCAGTACTTC

size: -
D: -
V: TRBV4-1
J: TRBJ2-2
CDR3: CASSRDLGAYTNTGELFF
DNA: TGCGCTAGCAGCCGCGACCTCGGCGCCTACACTAACACCGGGGAGCTGTTTTTT

size: once
D: -
V: TRBV7-9
J: TRBJ1-2
CDR3: CASSAQDDYGYTF
DNA: TGTGCCAGCAGCGCTCAGGATGACTATGGCTACACCTTC

size: once
D: -
V: TRBV6-6
J: TRBJ1-4
CDR3: CASRAGYSEKLFF
DNA: TGTGCCAGCCGAGCAGGGTATTCCGAAAAACTGTTTTTT

size: -
D: -
V: TRBV27
J: TRBJ1-1
CDR3: CASSLVVGTEAFF
DNA: TGTGCCAGCAGTTTAGTGGTTGGGACTGAAGCTTTCTTT

size: -
D: -
V: TRBV12-5
J: TRBJ1-3
CDR3: CASGLVLGDSGNTIYF
DNA: TGTGCTAGTGGTTTGGTACTGGGGGACTCTGGAAACACCATATATTTT

size: -
D: TRBD1
V: TRBV29-1
J: TRBJ1-5
CDR3: CSVSGTGQPQHF
DNA: TGCAGCGTTTCCGGGACAGGGCAGCCCCAGCATTTT

size: -
D: -
V: TRBV7-2
J: TRBJ1-1
CDR3: CASSLEPGAEAFF
DNA: TGTGCCAGCAGCTTAGAGCCGGGCGCTGAAGCTTTCTTT

size: once
D: -
V: TRBV7-9
J: TRBJ2-5
CDR3: CASSFVLWETQYF
DNA: TGTGCCAGCAGCTTCGTACTGTGGGAGACCCAGTACTTC

size: -
D: -
V: TRBV5-4
J: TRBJ1-1
CDR3: CASSFGGKGVGTEAFF
DNA: TGTGCCAGCAGCTTTGGGGGAAAGGGGGTGGGCACTGAAGCTTTCTTT

size: -
D: -
V: TRBV2
J: TRBJ2-4
CDR3: CASSGLAKNIQYF
DNA: TGTGCCAGCAGTGGGTTAGCCAAAAACATTCAGTACTTC

size: -
D: -
V: TRBV4-1
J: TRBJ2-2
CDR3: CASSQDIYNTGELFF
DNA: TGCGCCAGCAGCCAAGACATATATAACACCGGGGAGCTGTTTTTT

size: -
D: TRBD1
V: TRBV5-1
J: TRBJ1-2
CDR3: CASSLQGADYGYTF
DNA: TGCGCCAGCAGCCTGCAGGGGGCGGACTATGGCTACACCTTC

size: -
D: TRBD1
V: TRBV5-8
J: TRBJ1-5
CDR3: CASKRGQDQPQHF
DNA: TGTGCCAGCAAGAGGGGGCAGGATCAGCCCCAGCATTTT

size: few
D: -
V: TRBV5-1
J: TRBJ1-2
CDR3: CASSLGSGVAHYGYTF
DNA: TGCGCCAGCAGCTTGGGGTCAGGGGTCGCTCACTATGGCTACACCTTC

size: -
D: -
V: TRBV6-1
J: TRBJ2-3
CDR3: CASSGGTPSTDTQYF
DNA: TGTGCCAGCAGCGGCGGGACACCGAGCACAGATACGCAGTATTTT

size: -
D: TRBD1
V: TRBV5-4
J: TRBJ1-2
CDR3: CASSPDRTDGYTF
DNA: TGTGCCAGCAGTCCGGACAGGACAGACGGCTACACCTTC

size: -
D: -
V: TRBV28
J: TRBJ2-1
CDR3: CASSPYRFGEQFF
DNA: TGTGCCAGCAGTCCATATCGGTTTGGGGAGCAGTTCTTC

size: few
D: -
V: TRBV19
J: TRBJ1-5
CDR3: CASRSLNQPQHF
DNA: TGTGCCAGTAGATCCCTGAATCAGCCCCAGCATTTT

size: once
D: -
V: TRBV10-3
J: TRBJ2-7
CDR3: CASGWGSHEQYF
DNA: TGTGCCAGTGGGTGGGGATCCCACGAGCAGTACTTC

size: -
D: TRBD1
V: TRBV7-9
J: TRBJ1-2
CDR3: CASSRRGQVDGYTF
DNA: TGTGCCAGCAGCCGGCGCGGACAGGTGGATGGCTACACCTTC

size: -
D: -
V: TRBV30
J: TRBJ2-4
CDR3: CAWSPGPNIQYF
DNA: TGTGCCTGGAGTCCTGGCCCAAACATTCAGTACTTC

size: once
D: TRBD2
V: TRBV5-1
J: TRBJ2-2
CDR3: CASRGASGNTGELFF
DNA: TGCGCCAGCAGGGGCGCTAGCGGGAACACCGGGGAGCTGTTTTTT

size: -
D: TRBD1
V: TRBV11-2
J: TRBJ2-5
CDR3: CASSEGTGGATQYF
DNA: TGTGCCAGCAGCGAAGGGACAGGGGGAGCGACCCAGTACTTC

size: -
D: TRBD1
V: TRBV6-1
J: TRBJ2-5
CDR3: CASSEAGQGRGETQYF
DNA: TGTGCCAGCAGTGAAGCAGGACAGGGTCGGGGAGAGACCCAGTACTTC

size: -
D: TRBD1
V: TRBV19
J: TRBJ2-4
CDR3: CASSTGTGPNIQYF
DNA: TGTGCCAGTAGTACAGGGACAGGGCCTAACATTCAGTACTTC

size: -
D: TRBD2
V: TRBV2
J: TRBJ2-2
CDR3: CASSEFAGVTGELFF
DNA: TGTGCCAGCAGTGAATTTGCGGGGGTCACCGGGGAGCTGTTTTTT

size: -
D: TRBD1
V: TRBV4-1
J: TRBJ2-7
CDR3: CASSQDPQGASYEQYF
DNA: TGCGCCAGCAGCCAAGATCCGCAGGGGGCGTCCTACGAGCAGTACTTC

size: -
D: TRBD1
V: TRBV6-6
J: TRBJ1-1
CDR3: CASSGDRGDTEAFF
DNA: TGTGCCAGCAGTGGTGACAGGGGGGACACTGAAGCTTTCTTT

size: -
D: -
V: TRBV19
J: TRBJ1-5
CDR3: CASSLRPTGQPQHF
DNA: TGTGCCAGTAGCCTCAGGCCAACGGGTCAGCCCCAGCATTTT

size: few
D: -
V: TRBV27
J: TRBJ2-7
CDR3: CASSHSNTGNEQYF
DNA: TGTGCCAGCAGTCATTCTAACACAGGGAACGAGCAGTACTTC

size: -
D: -
V: TRBV5-4
J: TRBJ2-7
CDR3: CASSLAGPSYEQYF
DNA: TGTGCCAGCAGCTTGGCCGGTCCCTCCTACGAGCAGTACTTC

size: -
D: -
V: TRBV5-8
J: TRBJ1-5
CDR3: CASSLTGTYGIRPRHF
DNA: TGTGCCAGCAGCTTGACCGGGACATATGGTATCAGGCCCAGGCATTTT

size: -
D: -
V: TRBV9
J: TRBJ2-6
CDR3: CASKGRFKQSRANVLTF
DNA: TGTGCCAGCAAGGGCAGGTTCAAACAAAGTCGGGCCAACGTCCTGACTTTC

size: -
D: -
V: TRBV9
J: TRBJ2-3
CDR3: CASRTTIDTDTQYF
DNA: TGTGCCAGCAGGACTACCATTGACACAGATACGCAGTATTTT

size: -
D: -
V: TRBV5-6
J: TRBJ2-5
CDR3: CASSRGRQETQYF
DNA: TGTGCCAGCAGCCGCGGACGACAAGAGACCCAGTACTTC